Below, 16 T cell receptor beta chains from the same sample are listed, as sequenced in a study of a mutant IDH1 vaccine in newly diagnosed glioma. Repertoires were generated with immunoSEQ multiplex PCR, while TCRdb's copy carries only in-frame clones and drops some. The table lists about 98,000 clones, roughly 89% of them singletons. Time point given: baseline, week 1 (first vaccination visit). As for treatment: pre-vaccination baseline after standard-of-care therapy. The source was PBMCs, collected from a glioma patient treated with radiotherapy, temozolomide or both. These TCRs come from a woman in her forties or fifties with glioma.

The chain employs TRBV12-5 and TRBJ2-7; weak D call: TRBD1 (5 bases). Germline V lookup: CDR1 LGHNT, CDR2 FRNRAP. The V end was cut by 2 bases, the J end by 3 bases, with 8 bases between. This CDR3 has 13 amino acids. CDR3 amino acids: CASGLLQGYEQYF. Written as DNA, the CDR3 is TGTGCTAGTGGTTTGCTCCAGGGCTACGAGCAGTACTTC.

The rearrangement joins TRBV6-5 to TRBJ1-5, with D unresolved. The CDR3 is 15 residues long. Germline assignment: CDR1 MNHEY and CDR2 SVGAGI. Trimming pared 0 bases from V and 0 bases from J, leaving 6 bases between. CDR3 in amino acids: CASSYSRYSNQPQHF. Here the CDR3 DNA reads TGTGCCAGCAGTTACTCTCGTTATAGCAATCAGCCCCAGCATTTT.

CDR3 loop: CASSRQGNGYTF. CDR3 DNA sequence: TGTGCCAGTAGTCGACAGGGAAATGGCTACACCTTC. The rearrangement uses TRBV19 and TRBJ1-2; 7 bases are shared with TRBD1. Losses at the gene ends were 5 bases for V and 6 bases for J; bases not matched to a gene: 3. The length of the CDR3 is 12 residues. Germline CDR1 LNHDA, CDR2 SQIVND (reference sequence).

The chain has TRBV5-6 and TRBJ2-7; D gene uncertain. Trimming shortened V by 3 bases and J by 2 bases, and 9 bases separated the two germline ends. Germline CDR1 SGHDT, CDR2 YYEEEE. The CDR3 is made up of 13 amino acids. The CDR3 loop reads CASSSLGPYEQYF. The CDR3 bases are TGTGCCAGCAGCTCACTGGGTCCCTACGAGCAGTACTTC.

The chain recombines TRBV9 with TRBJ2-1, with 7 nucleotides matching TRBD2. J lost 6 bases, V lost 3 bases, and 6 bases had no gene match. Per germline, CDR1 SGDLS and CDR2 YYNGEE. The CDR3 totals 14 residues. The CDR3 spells CASSGRDYLNEQFF. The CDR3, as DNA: TGTGCCAGCAGCGGCCGGGACTACCTCAATGAGCAGTTCTTC.

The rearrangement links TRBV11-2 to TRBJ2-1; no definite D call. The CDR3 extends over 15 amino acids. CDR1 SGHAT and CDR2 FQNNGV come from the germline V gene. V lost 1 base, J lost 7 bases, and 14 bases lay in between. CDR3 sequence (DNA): TGTGCCAGCAGCTTAGTCCCAGGATATACTAATGAGCAGTTCTTC. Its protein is CASSLVPGYTNEQFF.

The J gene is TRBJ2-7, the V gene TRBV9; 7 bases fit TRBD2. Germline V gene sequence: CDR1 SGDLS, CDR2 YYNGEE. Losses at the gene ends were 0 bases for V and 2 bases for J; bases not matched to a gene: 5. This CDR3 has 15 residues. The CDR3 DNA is TGTGCCAGCAGCGTAGAGGCTAGCGGAGCCTACGAGCAGTACTTC. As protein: CASSVEASGAYEQYF.

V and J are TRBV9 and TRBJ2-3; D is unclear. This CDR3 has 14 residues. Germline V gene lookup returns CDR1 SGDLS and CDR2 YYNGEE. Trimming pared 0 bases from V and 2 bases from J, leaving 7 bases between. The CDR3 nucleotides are TGTGCCAGCAGCGTAGGGCCCCCCACAGATACGCAGTATTTT. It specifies CASSVGPPTDTQYF.

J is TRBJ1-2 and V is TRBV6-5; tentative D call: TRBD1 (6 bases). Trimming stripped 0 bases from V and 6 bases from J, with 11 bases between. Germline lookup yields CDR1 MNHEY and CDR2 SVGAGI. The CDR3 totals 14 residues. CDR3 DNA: TGTGCCAGCAGTTACTCAACAGGGACGGATGGCTACACCTTC. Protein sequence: CASSYSTGTDGYTF.

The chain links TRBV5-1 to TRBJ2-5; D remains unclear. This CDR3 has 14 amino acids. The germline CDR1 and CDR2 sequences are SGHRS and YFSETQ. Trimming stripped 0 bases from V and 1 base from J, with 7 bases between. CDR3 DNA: TGCGCCAGCAGCTTGGGACAAGTCCAAGAGACCCAGTACTTC. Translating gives CASSLGQVQETQYF. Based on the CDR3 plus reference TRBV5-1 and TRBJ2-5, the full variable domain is KAGVTQTPRYLIKTRGQQVTLSCSPISGHRSVSWYQQTPGQGLQFLFEYFSETQRNKGNFPGRFSGRQFSNSRSEMNVSTLELGDSALYLCASSLGQVQETQYFGPGTRLLVL.

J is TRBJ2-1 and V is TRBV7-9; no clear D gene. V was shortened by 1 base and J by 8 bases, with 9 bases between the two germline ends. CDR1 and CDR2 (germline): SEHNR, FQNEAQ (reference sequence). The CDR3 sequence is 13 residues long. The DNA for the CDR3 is TGTGCCAGCAGCTTAGATTACCCAGATGAGCAGTTCTTC. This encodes CASSLDYPDEQFF.

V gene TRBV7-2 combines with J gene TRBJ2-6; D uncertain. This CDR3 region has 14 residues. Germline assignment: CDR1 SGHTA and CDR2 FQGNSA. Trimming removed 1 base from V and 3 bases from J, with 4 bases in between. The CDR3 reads CASSLGGGANVLTF. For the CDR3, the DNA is TGTGCCAGCAGCTTAGGGGGTGGGGCCAACGTCCTGACTTTC.

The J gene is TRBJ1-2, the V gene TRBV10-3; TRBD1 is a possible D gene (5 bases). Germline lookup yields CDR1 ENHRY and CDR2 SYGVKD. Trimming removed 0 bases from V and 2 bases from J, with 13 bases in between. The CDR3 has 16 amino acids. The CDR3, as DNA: TGTGCCATCAGTGAGTCCCTTGACAGACTCAACTATGGCTACACCTTC. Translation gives CAISESLDRLNYGYTF.

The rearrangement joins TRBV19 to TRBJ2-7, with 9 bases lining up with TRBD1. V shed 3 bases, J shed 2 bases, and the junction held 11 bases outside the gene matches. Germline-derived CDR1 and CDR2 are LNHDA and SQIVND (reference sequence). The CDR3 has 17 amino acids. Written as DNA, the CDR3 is TGTGCCAGTAGTATGCGGTGGACAGGGGATCATACCTACGAGCAGTACTTC. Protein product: CASSMRWTGDHTYEQYF.

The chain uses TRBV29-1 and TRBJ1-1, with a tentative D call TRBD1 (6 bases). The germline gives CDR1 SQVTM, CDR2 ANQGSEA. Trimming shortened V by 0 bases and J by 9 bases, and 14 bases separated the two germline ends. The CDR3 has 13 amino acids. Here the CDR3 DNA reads TGCAGCGTTGAAGAGGCGGACAGCCTTAAAGCTTTCTTT. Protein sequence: CSVEEADSLKAFF.

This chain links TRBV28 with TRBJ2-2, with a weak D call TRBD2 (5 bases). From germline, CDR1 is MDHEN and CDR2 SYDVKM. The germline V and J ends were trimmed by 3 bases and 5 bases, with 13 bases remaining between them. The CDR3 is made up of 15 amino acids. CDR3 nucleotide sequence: TGTGCCAGCAGTTTGGGTAGAGGGAGAACCGGGGAGCTGTTTTTT. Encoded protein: CASSLGRGRTGELFF.